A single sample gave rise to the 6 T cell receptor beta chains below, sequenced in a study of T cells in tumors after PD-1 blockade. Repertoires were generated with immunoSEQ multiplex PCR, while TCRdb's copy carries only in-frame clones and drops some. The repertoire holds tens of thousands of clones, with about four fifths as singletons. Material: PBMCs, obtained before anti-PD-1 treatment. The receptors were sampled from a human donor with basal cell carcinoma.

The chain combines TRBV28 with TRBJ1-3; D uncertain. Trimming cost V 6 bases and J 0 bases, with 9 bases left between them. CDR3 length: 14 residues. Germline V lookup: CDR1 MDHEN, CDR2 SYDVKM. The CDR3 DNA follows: TGTGCCAGCAGCCCCGGCAGCTCTGGAAACACCATATATTTT. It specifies CASSPGSSGNTIYF.

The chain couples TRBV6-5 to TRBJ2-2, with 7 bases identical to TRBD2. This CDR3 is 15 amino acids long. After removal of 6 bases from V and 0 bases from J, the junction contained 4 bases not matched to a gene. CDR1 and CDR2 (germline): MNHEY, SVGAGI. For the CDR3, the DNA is TGTGCCAGCAGACCGGGACTAACGAACACCGGGGAGCTGTTTTTT. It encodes CASRPGLTNTGELFF.

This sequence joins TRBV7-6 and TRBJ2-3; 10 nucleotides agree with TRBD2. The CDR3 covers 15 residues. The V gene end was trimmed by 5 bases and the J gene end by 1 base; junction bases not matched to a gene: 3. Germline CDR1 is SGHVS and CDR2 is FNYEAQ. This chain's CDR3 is CASSPGTSGTDTQYF. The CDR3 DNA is TGTGCCAGCAGCCCTGGGACTAGCGGCACAGATACGCAGTATTTT.

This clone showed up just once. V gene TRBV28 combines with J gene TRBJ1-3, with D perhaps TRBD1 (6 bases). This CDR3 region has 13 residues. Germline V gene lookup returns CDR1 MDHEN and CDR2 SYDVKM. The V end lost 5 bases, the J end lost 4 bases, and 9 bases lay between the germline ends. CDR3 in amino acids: CASSRTAGNTIYF. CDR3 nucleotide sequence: TGTGCCAGCAGTAGGACAGCCGGAAACACCATATATTTT.

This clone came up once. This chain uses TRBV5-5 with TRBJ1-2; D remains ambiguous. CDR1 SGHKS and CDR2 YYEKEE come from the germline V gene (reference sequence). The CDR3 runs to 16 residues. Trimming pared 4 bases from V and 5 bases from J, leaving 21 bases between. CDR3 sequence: CASSLDPVREGYGYTF. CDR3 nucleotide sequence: TGTGCCAGCAGCCTCGATCCGGTGAGGGAAGGTTATGGCTACACCTTC.

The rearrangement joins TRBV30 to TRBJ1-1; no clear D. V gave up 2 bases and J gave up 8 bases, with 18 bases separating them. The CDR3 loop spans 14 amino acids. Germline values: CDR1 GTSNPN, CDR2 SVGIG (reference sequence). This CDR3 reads CAWSSGTAGAEAFF. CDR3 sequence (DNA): TGTGCCTGGAGTAGCGGAACGGCAGGTGCGGAAGCTTTCTTT.